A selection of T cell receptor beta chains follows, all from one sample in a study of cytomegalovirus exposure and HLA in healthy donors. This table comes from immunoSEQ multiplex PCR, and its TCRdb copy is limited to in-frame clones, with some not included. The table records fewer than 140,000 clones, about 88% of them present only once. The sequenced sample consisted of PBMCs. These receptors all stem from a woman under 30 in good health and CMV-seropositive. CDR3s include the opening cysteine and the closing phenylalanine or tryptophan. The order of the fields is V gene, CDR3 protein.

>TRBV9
CASSVTEDTEAFF
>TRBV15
CATSSPRDRGYNEQFF
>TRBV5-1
CASSLGELSTDTQYF
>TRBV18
CASSPLVSAEAFF
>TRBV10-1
CASRGGNTGELFF
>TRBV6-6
CASSYSGGGLQETQYF
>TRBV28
CASSPTWGRGTETQYF
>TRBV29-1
CSVEDRHNSGNTIYF
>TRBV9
CASSASGGNTGELFF
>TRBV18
CASSRAEEANYGYTF
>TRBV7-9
CASSLVRVESYTF
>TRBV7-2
CASSLEGTVSGNTIYF
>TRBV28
CASSGQSNTEAFF
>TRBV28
CASSLLQGGKDTEAFF
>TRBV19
CASRATTGLQPQHF
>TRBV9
CASSPGQGSGETQYF
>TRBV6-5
CASSPSGGGTDTQYF
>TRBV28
CASRRGGGTGELFF
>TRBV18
CASSPPDSNYGYTF
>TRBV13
CASTLRSGGDQETQYF
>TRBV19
CASRRKPTGGYNSPLHF
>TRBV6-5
CASSLDKNTEAFF
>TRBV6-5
CASSSLGTGSYNEQFF
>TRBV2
CASSKASHSLKGYTF
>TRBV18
CASSPPGTGAAGELFF
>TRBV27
CASSLSRTGYQETQYF
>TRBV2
CASSEARTGTGPFSLHF
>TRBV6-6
CASSYSLSSEAFF
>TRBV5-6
CASRPPAADEQFF
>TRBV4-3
CASSQDRMQSNEKLFF
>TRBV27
CASSIVSNEKLFF
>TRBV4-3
CASSQGRRGSYNSPLHF
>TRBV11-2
CASRPIRTGGFETQYF
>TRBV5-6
CASSPGQGTLSGANVLTF
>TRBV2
CASSGEARVYF
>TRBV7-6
CASSGPETVNSYNEQFF
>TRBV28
CASSLPGGLQNSKPLHF
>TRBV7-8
CASSLGYPRRQGTNEKLFF
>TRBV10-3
CAISEEDREQETQYF
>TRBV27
CASSLGGGPFYSEQFF
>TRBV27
CASSLIQGNNSPLHF